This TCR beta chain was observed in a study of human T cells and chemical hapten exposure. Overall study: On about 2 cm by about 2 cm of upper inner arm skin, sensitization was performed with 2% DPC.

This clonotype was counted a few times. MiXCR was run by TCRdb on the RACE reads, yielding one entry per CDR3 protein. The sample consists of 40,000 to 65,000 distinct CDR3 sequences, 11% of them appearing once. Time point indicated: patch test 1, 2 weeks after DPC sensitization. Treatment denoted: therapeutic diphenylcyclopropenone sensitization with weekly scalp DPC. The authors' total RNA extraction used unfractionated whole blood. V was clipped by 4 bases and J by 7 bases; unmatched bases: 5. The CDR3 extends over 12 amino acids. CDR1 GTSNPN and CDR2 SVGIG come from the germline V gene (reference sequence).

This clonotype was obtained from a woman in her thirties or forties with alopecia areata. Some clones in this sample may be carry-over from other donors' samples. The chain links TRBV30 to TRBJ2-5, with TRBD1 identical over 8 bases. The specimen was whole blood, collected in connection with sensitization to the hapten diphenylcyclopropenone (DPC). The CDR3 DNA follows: TGTGCCTGGACTGACAGGGGCGGGACCCAGTACTTC. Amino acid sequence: CAWTDRGGTQYF.